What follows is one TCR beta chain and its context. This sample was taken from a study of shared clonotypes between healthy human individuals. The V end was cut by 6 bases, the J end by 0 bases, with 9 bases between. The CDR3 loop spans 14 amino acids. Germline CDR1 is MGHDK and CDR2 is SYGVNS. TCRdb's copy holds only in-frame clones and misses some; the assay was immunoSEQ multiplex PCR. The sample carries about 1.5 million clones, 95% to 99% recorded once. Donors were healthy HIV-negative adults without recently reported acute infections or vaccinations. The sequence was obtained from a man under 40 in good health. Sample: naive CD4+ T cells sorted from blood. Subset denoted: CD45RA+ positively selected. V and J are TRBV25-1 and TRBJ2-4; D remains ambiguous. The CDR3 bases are TGTGCCAGCAGCCCAGAGTTAGCCAAAAACATTCAGTACTTC. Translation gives CASSPELAKNIQYF.